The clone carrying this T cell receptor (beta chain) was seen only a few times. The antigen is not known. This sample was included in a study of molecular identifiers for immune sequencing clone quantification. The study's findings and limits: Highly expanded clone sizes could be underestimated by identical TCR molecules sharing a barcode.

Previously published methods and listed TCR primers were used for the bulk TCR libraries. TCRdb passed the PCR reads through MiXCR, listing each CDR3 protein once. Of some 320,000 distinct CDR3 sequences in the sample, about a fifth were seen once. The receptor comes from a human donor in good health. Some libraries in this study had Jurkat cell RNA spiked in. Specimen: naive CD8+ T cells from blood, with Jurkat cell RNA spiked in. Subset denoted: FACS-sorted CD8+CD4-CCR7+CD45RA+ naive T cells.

CDR3 nucleotide sequence: TGTGCCAGCAGGGGGACGGTGAACTCCTACGAGCAGTACTTC. This sequence encodes CASRGTVNSYEQYF. V usage is TRBV12-3 or TRBV12-4 and J usage is TRBJ2-7; D possibly matches TRBD1 or TRBD2 (5 bases each). The V end lost 6 bases, the J end lost 0 bases, and 12 bases lay between the germline ends. This CDR3 has 14 amino acids.